The 5 T cell receptor beta chains below all came from one sample that was sequenced in a study of blood T cell repertoires in COVID-19 (dated by TCRdb to about 2020). Library preparation employed the immunoSEQ multiplex PCR assay. In its TCRdb copy, this immuneACCESS table keeps in-frame sequences only and misses some clones. Where compared with another copy, unresolved V genes explain less than half of these, and the others have no known cause. The sample has some 160,000 clones on record, roughly three quarters of them singletons. The ten biggest clones cover about 8.6% of the sample. Sequenced sample: peripheral blood. The receptors originated from a man aged 45-65 years with active or convalescent COVID-19.

This clone was recorded once. The rearrangement joins TRBV7-8 to TRBJ2-7; the match to TRBD2 covers 10 bases. The germline V gene has CDR1 SGHVS and CDR2 FQNEAQ. The CDR3 has 19 amino acids. The ends lost 3 bases at V and 2 bases at J; junction bases unmatched: 16. Written as DNA, the CDR3 is TGTGCCAGCAGCTTGACCCAGCTACTATGGACTAGCGGAGCCTACGAGCAGTACTTC. Encoded protein: CASSLTQLLWTSGAYEQYF. Combining the CDR3 with reference TRBV7-8 and TRBJ2-7 gives the whole variable domain GAGVSQSPRYKVAKRGQDVALRCDPISGHVSLFWYQQALGQGPEFLTYFQNEAQLDKSGLPSDRFFAERPEGSVSTLKIQRTQQEDSAVYLCASSLTQLLWTSGAYEQYFGPGTRLTVT.

The chain couples TRBV4-1 to TRBJ1-5; D possibly corresponds to TRBD1 (6 bases). Germline V CDR1 and CDR2: MGHRA, YSYEKL. Trimming removed 0 bases at V and 0 bases at J, with 18 bases between. CDR3 length: 19 amino acids. CDR3 coding DNA: TGCGCCAGCAGCCAAGAGGGTGAAGGGACAATGAGTAGCAATCAGCCCCAGCATTTT. It is translated as CASSQEGEGTMSSNQPQHF.

The chain couples TRBV7-3 to TRBJ2-7; no definite D call. Trimming left V 0 bases short and J 2 bases short, with 11 bases between. Germline V CDR1 and CDR2: SGHTA, FQGTGA. This CDR3 is built from 15 residues. For the CDR3, the DNA is TGTGCCAGCAGCTTAACTAGCTTAGCCCCCTACGAGCAGTACTTC. Its translation is CASSLTSLAPYEQYF.

This clone has only one observation. The rearrangement uses TRBV4-2 and TRBJ2-7, with TRBD2 matching over 12 bases. Looked up from germline, CDR1 is LGHNA and CDR2 is YNFKEQ. Losses at the gene ends were 4 bases for V and 3 bases for J; bases not matched to a gene: 13. The CDR3 spans 18 residues. CDR3 nucleotide sequence: TGTGCCAGCAGCCGAGGACTAGCGGGACCTTACAAGGACTACGAGCAGTACTTC. Its translation: CASSRGLAGPYKDYEQYF.

The genes are TRBV28 and TRBJ1-3, with D possibly TRBD1 on 5 matching bases. CDR3 length: 14 amino acids. The V and J ends lost 5 bases and 3 bases respectively, with 11 bases between them. Germline V gives CDR1 MDHEN, CDR2 SYDVKM. CDR3 region: CASSRPGGGNTIYF. As DNA, the CDR3 is TGTGCCAGCAGTCGGCCGGGGGGTGGAAACACCATATATTTT.